The 26 T cell receptor beta chains reported below all come from one sample, sequenced in a study of shared clonotypes between healthy human individuals. Sequencing was performed with immunoSEQ multiplex PCR; in TCRdb, only in-frame clones are kept and a portion is missing. The repertoire holds 2 million to 2.5 million clones, with around 95% as singletons. Sequenced input: naive CD4+ T cells sorted from blood. Subset given: CD45RA+ positively selected. The receptors derive from a man aged 18 to 29 in good health.

This clone appeared a single time. For the CDR3, the DNA is TGTGCCAGCTCACCATACACGGGACAAGAGACCCAGTACTTC. This gives the protein CASSPYTGQETQYF. The V call is TRBV18, the J call TRBJ2-5; D possibly corresponds to TRBD2 (5 bases). Trimming took 2 bases from V and 2 from J, leaving 9 bases between them. The CDR3 runs to 14 residues. Germline-derived CDR1 and CDR2 are KGHSH and LQKENI. Full variable domain (rest looked up from reference TRBV18 and TRBJ2-5): NAGVMQNPRHLVRRRGQEARLRCSPMKGHSHVYWYRQLPEEGLKFMVYLQKENIIDESGMPKERFSAEFPKEGPSILRIQQVVRGDSAAYFCASSPYTGQETQYFGPGTRLLVL.

The chain uses TRBV11-2 and TRBJ2-2; 9 nucleotides line up with TRBD2. The CDR3 is made up of 17 amino acids. Unmatched junction bases numbered 11, after V lost 4 bases and J lost 5 bases. The germline V gene has CDR1 SGHAT and CDR2 FQNNGV. This chain's CDR3 is CASSSFSGSTRTGELFF. For the CDR3, the DNA is TGTGCCAGCAGCTCTTTTAGCGGGAGTACGAGGACCGGGGAGCTGTTTTTT.

This chain joins TRBV7-9 and TRBJ2-1, with unresolved D. The V and J ends lost 2 bases and 0 bases respectively, with 8 bases between them. The germline CDR1 and CDR2 sequences are SEHNR and FQNEAQ (reference sequence). CDR3 length equals 15 residues. CDR3 loop: CASSLLMSSYNEQFF. DNA of the CDR3: TGTGCCAGCAGCTTATTAATGAGCTCCTACAATGAGCAGTTCTTC.

The rearrangement uses TRBV9 and TRBJ2-5, with 12 positions matching TRBD2. Germline lookup yields CDR1 SGDLS and CDR2 YYNGEE. Trimming removed 3 bases from V and 5 bases from J; junction bases left unmatched: 14. The CDR3 consists of 18 residues. Written as DNA, the CDR3 is TGTGCCAGCAGCGCCGGACTAGCGGGATGGGGCAACTATGAGACCCAGTACTTC. Translated, it gives CASSAGLAGWGNYETQYF.

The gene calls are TRBV5-1 and TRBJ1-1, with 7 nucleotides matching TRBD1. The germline V gene encodes CDR1 SGHRS and CDR2 YFSETQ. The CDR3 totals 13 residues. V was clipped by 4 bases and J by 6 bases; unmatched bases: 6. CDR3 loop: CASSPLTGPEAFF. DNA of the CDR3: TGCGCCAGCAGCCCTCTGACAGGGCCTGAAGCTTTCTTT.

With regard to this clone: The sample has other DNA sequences that encode this CDR3 too. V is TRBV6-5 and J is TRBJ2-7; no clear D. Germline lookup yields CDR1 MNHEY and CDR2 SVGAGI. With 5 bases removed from V and 7 bases from J, the gap between germline ends came to 9 bases. The CDR3 consists of 11 residues. The CDR3 loop reads CASSTLGEQYF. In DNA, the CDR3 is TGTGCCAGCAGTACCCTGGGAGAGCAGTACTTC.

The V and J genes are TRBV10-3 and TRBJ2-7; D unresolved. Trimming left V 10 bases short and J 1 base short, with 14 bases between. The CDR3 is made up of 13 amino acids. The germline V gene encodes CDR1 ENHRY and CDR2 SYGVKD. The chain's CDR3 is CATLSADSYEQYF. The CDR3 DNA is TGTGCCACCCTCTCGGCGGATTCCTACGAGCAGTACTTC.

In this sample, this clone turned up once. The rearrangement links TRBV11-3 to TRBJ2-1, with a weak D call TRBD2 (5 bases). V was cut by 1 base and J by 0 bases, with 10 bases left in between. Per the germline V gene, CDR1 is SGHNT and CDR2 is YENEEA. The CDR3 consists of 16 residues. As DNA, the CDR3 is TGTGCCAGCAGCTTAGGTAGCGTGCTCTCCTACAATGAGCAGTTCTTC. Protein product: CASSLGSVLSYNEQFF.

The chain links TRBV23-1 to TRBJ2-5, with D hard to call. TRBV23-1 is classed as an ORF, of uncertain function. This CDR3 comprises 13 residues. Deletions cut 2 bases from V and 2 bases from J, with 6 bases between. CDR3 protein: CASSQQVQETQYF. The CDR3 coding sequence is TGCGCCAGCAGTCAACAGGTACAAGAGACCCAGTACTTC.

The chain combines TRBV10-3 with TRBJ1-3; D is unclear. This CDR3 region has 15 residues. Trimming removed 3 bases at V and 5 bases at J, with 14 bases between. Germline values: CDR1 ENHRY, CDR2 SYGVKD. CDR3 sequence (DNA): TGTGCCATCAGTGAAGTGGAAGGATACCGAAACACCATATATTTT. It translates to CAISEVEGYRNTIYF.

J is TRBJ2-7 and V is TRBV11-2; the D is unclear. Germline values: CDR1 SGHAT, CDR2 FQNNGV. The V end lost 0 bases, the J end lost 4 bases, and 7 bases lay between the germline ends. The CDR3 is 13 amino acids. As DNA, the CDR3 is TGTGCCAGCAGCTTAGATCTCGGATACGAGCAGTACTTC. This codes for CASSLDLGYEQYF.

This clone was counted once. The rearrangement joins TRBV30 to TRBJ1-4; 8 positions agree with TRBD1. Germline CDR1 is GTSNPN and CDR2 is SVGIG (reference sequence). Germline trimming cut 2 bases from V and 8 bases from J; bases unmatched to any gene: 7. CDR3 length: 14 amino acids. The CDR3 DNA follows: TGTGCCTGGAGTAAGCCGGGACAGGTGGAAAAACTGTTTTTT. It codes for CAWSKPGQVEKLFF.

This chain uses TRBV9 with TRBJ1-3, with 10 bases matching TRBD1. Germline trimming cut 0 bases from V and 2 bases from J; bases unmatched to any gene: 5. Germline CDR1 reads SGDLS; CDR2 reads YYNGEE. The CDR3 has 17 residues. CDR3 region: CASSVGSGTGAGNTIYF. In DNA, the CDR3 is TGTGCCAGCAGCGTAGGTTCCGGGACAGGGGCTGGAAACACCATATATTTT.

This clone was recorded once. At one boundary the junction diverges from the germline segment, which might be a read error. The chain uses TRBV6-5 and TRBJ1-1; 8 nucleotides match TRBD1. Germline CDR1 and CDR2: MNHEY and SVGAGI. This CDR3 is 16 amino acids long. The CDR3 sequence is CAGSSAGGGMNTEAFF. The CDR3 region has the DNA TGTGCCGGCAGTTCCGCAGGGGGCGGAATGAACACTGAAGCTTTCTTT.

The rearrangement uses TRBV7-3 and TRBJ1-3; tentatively, D is TRBD1 (6 bases). This CDR3 has 17 residues. V was clipped by 5 bases and J by 0 bases, with 17 bases between them. Germline V CDR1 and CDR2: SGHTA, FQGTGA. The CDR3 sequence: CASSRGPGTSSGNTIYF. CDR3 DNA: TGTGCCAGCAGCCGGGGGCCAGGGACTAGCTCTGGAAACACCATATATTTT.

The chain uses TRBV10-1 and TRBJ2-2; D ambiguous. The CDR3 loop spans 14 amino acids. Trimming left V 3 bases short and J 6 bases short, with 11 bases between. Germline CDR1 is WNHNN and CDR2 is SYGVQD (reference sequence). The CDR3 DNA is TGCGCCAGCAGTGATCCCACCCGCCCCGGGGAGCTGTTTTTT. Translation: CASSDPTRPGELFF.

This sequence joins TRBV5-1 and TRBJ2-1; D ambiguous. CDR1 and CDR2 from the germline V gene are SGHRS and YFSETQ. There are 17 residues in the CDR3. Trimming left V 0 bases short and J 3 bases short, with 16 bases between. CDR3 amino acids: CASSLGATVLDYNEQFF. CDR3 DNA: TGCGCCAGCAGCTTGGGTGCAACTGTCCTAGACTACAATGAGCAGTTCTTC.

V usage is TRBV9 and J usage is TRBJ2-5, with TRBD2 matching over 7 bases. Germline V gene lookup returns CDR1 SGDLS and CDR2 YYNGEE. The CDR3 contains 16 residues. The trim removed 3 bases at V and 5 bases at J, leaving 13 bases unmatched. The CDR3 sequence is CASSGSPQGGSETQYF. The DNA of the CDR3 is TGTGCCAGCAGCGGTAGTCCTCAGGGAGGGTCGGAGACCCAGTACTTC.

This clone appeared once. This rearrangement joins TRBV7-9 to TRBJ1-5; D might be TRBD1 (6 bases). Germline V CDR1 and CDR2: SEHNR, FQNEAQ (reference sequence). The CDR3 length is 14 residues. The V gene lost 4 bases and the J gene lost 8 bases, with 15 bases spanning the gap. In DNA, the CDR3 is TGTGCCAGCAGCTGGGGAAGGGGGGACGAGCCCCAGCATTTT. Translating it yields CASSWGRGDEPQHF.

The CDR3 DNA reads TGTGCCAGCTCACCACCCCGGGGAGGGGTTGACACTGAAGCTTTCTTT. Translated, it gives CASSPPRGGVDTEAFF. V and J are TRBV18 and TRBJ1-1; a possible D gene is TRBD1 (5 bases). V lost 0 bases to trimming and J lost 3 bases, with 14 bases between them. The CDR3 length is 16 residues. Germline lookup yields CDR1 KGHSH and CDR2 LQKENI.

For this clone: Different DNA sequences within this sample yield the same CDR3. The genes are TRBV6-6 and TRBJ2-7, with a weak D call TRBD1 (5 bases). The ends were cut back, 2 bases at V and 2 bases at J, with 10 bases in the middle. Germline V gene lookup returns CDR1 MNHNY and CDR2 SVGAGI (reference sequence). The length of the CDR3 is 14 residues. The CDR3 DNA reads TGTGCCAGCAGTTACGGTCAGGGCCCCTACGAGCAGTACTTC. Amino acids: CASSYGQGPYEQYF.

V usage is TRBV15 and J usage is TRBJ1-1; D possibly corresponds to TRBD1 (5 bases). Germline CDR1 LNHNV, CDR2 YYDKDF (reference sequence). The CDR3 is 14 amino acids. V was cut by 4 bases and J by 1 base, with 10 bases left in between. The CDR3 DNA sequence: TGTGCCACCAGCATGGGACGGACGAACACTGAAGCTTTCTTT. Its protein product is CATSMGRTNTEAFF.

Concerning this clone: This sample also contains other DNA sequences that code for the same CDR3. The gene calls are TRBV9 and TRBJ2-7; 12 bases match TRBD2. CDR3 length: 14 residues. Losses at the gene ends were 2 bases for V and 3 bases for J; bases not matched to a gene: 0. Germline V gene data show CDR1 as SGDLS and CDR2 as YYNGEE. The CDR3 nucleotides are TGTGCCAGCAGCGTGGGACTAGCGGGCTACGAGCAGTACTTC. This codes for CASSVGLAGYEQYF.

The chain has TRBV6-1 and TRBJ1-5, with D perhaps TRBD1 (5 bases). From germline, CDR1 is MNHNS and CDR2 SASEGT. The V end lost 8 bases, the J end lost 7 bases, and 18 bases lay between the germline ends. The CDR3 runs 14 residues. CDR3 bases: TGTGCCAGCCGGGCAGGGACGGAACGCCAGCCCCAGCATTTT. Translated: CASRAGTERQPQHF.

The chain recombines TRBV2 with TRBJ1-1, with D perhaps matching TRBD1 (5 bases). The CDR3 has 13 residues. Germline V gene lookup returns CDR1 SNHLY and CDR2 FYNNEI. Deletions cut 6 bases from V and 4 bases from J, with 12 bases between. The CDR3 loop reads CASSKGAPTEAFF. CDR3 in DNA: TGTGCCAGCAGCAAAGGGGCTCCCACTGAAGCTTTCTTT.

The rearrangement uses TRBV9 and TRBJ2-1, with D perhaps matching TRBD2 (5 bases). Looked up from germline, CDR1 is SGDLS and CDR2 is YYNGEE. Trimming shortened V by 3 bases and J by 3 bases, and 13 bases separated the two germline ends. This CDR3 is built from 15 residues. The CDR3 region is CASSADSSYYNEQFF. For the CDR3, the DNA is TGTGCCAGCAGCGCGGACTCCTCCTACTACAATGAGCAGTTCTTC.